A single sample gave rise to the 24 T cell receptor beta chains below, sequenced in a study of blood T cell repertoires in COVID-19. Repertoires were generated with immunoSEQ multiplex PCR, while TCRdb's copy carries only in-frame clones and drops some. This table has 250,000 to 400,000 clones, approximately 88% appearing once. The specimen was peripheral blood. All receptors derive from a woman in her 30s with COVID-19, enrolled during active disease.

The rearrangement uses TRBV4-1 and TRBJ1-1; 7 bases map to TRBD1. V shed 2 bases, J shed 11 bases, and the junction held 5 bases outside the gene matches. Germline lookup yields CDR1 MGHRA and CDR2 YSYEKL. The CDR3 sequence is 12 residues long. The CDR3 DNA reads as TGCGCCAGCAGCCAAATTACAGGGGATGCTTTCTTT. This translates into CASSQITGDAFF.

The chain employs TRBV3-1 (or the pseudogene TRBV3-2) and TRBJ1-2, with D hard to call. This CDR3 spans 12 amino acids. In germline, CDR1 is LGHDT, CDR2 YNNKEL (reference sequence). V was cut by 0 bases and J by 8 bases, with 7 bases left in between. The CDR3 spells CASSQEIQGYTF. The CDR3 coding sequence is TGTGCCAGCAGCCAAGAGATCCAGGGCTACACCTTC.

The CDR3 sequence is CASNVATDTQYF. The CDR3 DNA is TGTGCCAGCAATGTGGCCACAGATACGCAGTATTTT. The chain recombines TRBV12-3 or TRBV12-4 with TRBJ2-3; unclear D gene. The CDR3 runs 12 residues. V was pared by 7 bases and J by 2 bases, with 7 bases between.

J is TRBJ2-1 and V is TRBV6-2 or TRBV6-3; 10 nucleotides match TRBD2. The J segment lost 7 bases and the V segment lost 4 bases, leaving 4 bases of the junction unmatched. The CDR3 runs 14 residues. The germline V gene encodes CDR1 MNHEY and CDR2 SVGEGT. The CDR3 DNA is TGTGCCAGCAGTTCTTCAGCGGGGGGGAATGAGCAGTTCTTC. Amino acid sequence: CASSSSAGGNEQFF.

V is TRBV12-5 and J is TRBJ2-2, with 10 bases lining up with TRBD2. Per germline, CDR1 LGHNT and CDR2 FRNRAP. V lost 4 bases to trimming and J lost 2 bases; unmatched junction nucleotides: 4. The CDR3 is 16 amino acids. CDR3 sequence: CASGSVAGGNTGELFF. The CDR3 nucleotides are TGTGCTAGTGGTTCCGTAGCGGGGGGAAACACCGGGGAGCTGTTTTTT.

This rearrangement joins TRBV7-3 to TRBJ2-3; the D gene is possibly TRBD1 (7 bases). This CDR3 comprises 15 residues. Germline CDR1 and CDR2: SGHTA and FQGTGA. V was pared by 2 bases and J by 5 bases, with 14 bases between. DNA of the CDR3: TGTGCCAGCAGCTTATCAGGGGGGTCAGGAGATACGCAGTATTTT. Protein product: CASSLSGGSGDTQYF.

This rearrangement joins TRBV7-9 to TRBJ1-1; D unclear. The CDR3 contains 11 residues. CDR1 and CDR2 (germline): SEHNR, FQNEAQ (reference sequence). V was shortened by 1 base and J by 10 bases, with 7 bases between the two germline ends. CDR3 bases: TGTGCCAGCAGCTTAGGACGGGGAGCTTTCTTT. This gives the protein CASSLGRGAFF. The full variable domain, its missing parts supplied by reference TRBV7-9 and TRBJ1-1, is DTGVSQNPRHKITKRGQNVTFRCDPISEHNRLYWYRQTLGQGPEFLTYFQNEAQLEKSRLLSDRFSAERPKGSFSTLEIQRTEQGDSAMYLCASSLGRGAFFGQGTRLTVV.

The chain couples TRBV4-1 to TRBJ1-5; D may be TRBD1 (6 bases). Trimming shortened V by 1 base and J by 0 bases, and 10 bases separated the two germline ends. This CDR3 has 16 amino acids. Germline CDR1 reads MGHRA; CDR2 reads YSYEKL. This chain's CDR3 is CASSQGAGVSNQPQHF. CDR3 DNA sequence: TGCGCCAGCAGCCAAGGGGCAGGGGTTAGCAATCAGCCCCAGCATTTT.

This clone was seen a few times. J is TRBJ1-6 and V is TRBV9; 9 bases agree with TRBD1. Trimming removed 3 bases from V and 8 bases from J; junction bases left unmatched: 6. Looked up from germline, CDR1 is SGDLS and CDR2 is YYNGEE. This CDR3 spans 15 amino acids. The CDR3 DNA reads TGTGCCAGCAGCGCCATAGACAGGGGGGATTCACCCCTCCACTTT. Its protein product is CASSAIDRGDSPLHF.

CDR3 bases: TGTGCCAGCAGCCGGGACGCGGGGGACACCATATATTTT. Encoded protein: CASSRDAGDTIYF. The chain couples TRBV7-9 to TRBJ1-3, with a tentative D call TRBD1 (5 bases). CDR3 size: 13 residues. The V gene lost 5 bases and the J gene lost 8 bases, with 13 bases spanning the gap. Germline CDR1 is SEHNR and CDR2 is FQNEAQ (reference sequence).

The chain couples TRBV4-2 to TRBJ1-6, with a tentative D call TRBD1 (6 bases). Germline lookup yields CDR1 LGHNA and CDR2 YNFKEQ. Trimming took 0 bases from V and 6 from J, leaving 9 bases between them. CDR3 length equals 15 residues. CDR3 nucleotide sequence: TGTGCCAGCAGCCAAGAGAGGGACATTAATTCACCCCTCCACTTT. It translates to CASSQERDINSPLHF.

The CDR3 spells CASSLAGTGDQPQHF. CDR3 in DNA: TGTGCCAGCAGCTTAGCGGGGACAGGGGATCAGCCCCAGCATTTT. The chain employs TRBV7-9 and TRBJ1-5, with 10 bases matching TRBD1. This CDR3 spans 15 amino acids. In germline, CDR1 is SEHNR, CDR2 FQNEAQ (reference sequence). The ends lost 0 bases at V and 5 bases at J; junction bases unmatched: 1.

The rearrangement uses TRBV5-1 and TRBJ1-2; D is undetermined. Trimming cost V 3 bases and J 0 bases, with 12 bases left between them. Germline V gives CDR1 SGHRS, CDR2 YFSETQ. This CDR3 spans 15 amino acids. The CDR3 protein is CASSSGGGTNYGYTF. The CDR3 region has the DNA TGCGCCAGCAGCTCCGGAGGTGGTACTAACTATGGCTACACCTTC.

This clone was found once. This sequence joins TRBV29-1 and TRBJ2-5, with no clear D. Germline CDR1 and CDR2: SQVTM and ANQGSEA. Trimming took 6 bases from V and 4 from J, leaving 6 bases between them. CDR3 length: 10 residues. CDR3 sequence: CSVSLETQYF. The CDR3 DNA reads TGCAGCGTCTCTTTAGAGACCCAGTACTTC.

This CDR3 reads CASRRRSSGNTIYF. CDR3 nucleotide sequence: TGTGCCAGCAGGCGACGGAGCTCTGGAAACACCATATATTTT. The chain joins TRBV6-5 to TRBJ1-3; no reliable D call. V was trimmed by 6 bases and J by 0 bases, leaving 9 bases between them. Germline-derived CDR1 and CDR2 are MNHEY and SVGAGI. CDR3 length: 14 residues.

This chain connects TRBV5-6 to TRBJ2-7; D might be TRBD2 (6 bases). There are 15 residues in the CDR3. V lost 1 base and J 6 bases, leaving 17 bases between the germline ends. Germline values: CDR1 SGHDT, CDR2 YYEEEE. CDR3 DNA sequence: TGTGCCAGCAGCTTGAGGAGGGCCAGGGTCGGCGAGCAGTACGTC. It is translated as CASSLRRARVGEQYV.

The genes are TRBV14 and TRBJ2-7, with a tentative D call TRBD1 (6 bases). Deletions cut 3 bases from V and 0 bases from J, with 15 bases between. Germline CDR1 and CDR2: SGHDN and FVKESK. CDR3 length: 16 residues. CDR3 residues: CASSQRGSWLSYEQYF. As DNA, the CDR3 is TGTGCCAGCAGCCAGAGGGGGTCCTGGCTCTCCTACGAGCAGTACTTC.

V is TRBV7-9 and J is TRBJ1-6; D not resolved. This CDR3 contains 18 residues. From germline, CDR1 is SEHNR and CDR2 FQNEAQ (reference sequence). Trimming stripped 3 bases from V and 6 bases from J, with 21 bases between. CDR3 sequence reads: CASSFPPLSGNTNSPLHF. CDR3 bases: TGTGCCAGCAGCTTCCCCCCCCTCTCGGGAAATACTAATTCACCCCTCCACTTT.

The chain is built from TRBV11-3 and TRBJ2-3; no clear D. Trimming stripped 5 bases from V and 2 bases from J, with 14 bases between. This CDR3 spans 15 amino acids. Germline lookup yields CDR1 SGHNT and CDR2 YENEEA. The CDR3 nucleotides read TGTGCCAGCAGCGATCCTGACACAAACACAGATACGCAGTATTTT. Translation gives CASSDPDTNTDTQYF.

In its sample, this clone was seen once. The CDR3 loop reads CASKAGPSNEKLFF. In nucleotides, the CDR3 is TGTGCCAGTAAAGCGGGGCCGTCTAATGAAAAACTGTTTTTT. The J gene is TRBJ1-4, the V gene TRBV19; possibly TRBD1 for D (5 bases). V was cut by 7 bases and J by 3 bases, with 12 bases left in between. The CDR3 totals 14 residues. Germline values: CDR1 LNHDA, CDR2 SQIVND (reference sequence).

The DNA for the CDR3 is TGTGCCAGCAGCCAAGAGGGACAGGGGGTTCGTAGTGAAAAACTGTTTTTT. This encodes CASSQEGQGVRSEKLFF. The chain links TRBV14 to TRBJ1-4, with 11 bases fitting TRBD1. This CDR3 contains 17 residues. The junction had 7 bases not matched to a gene; V was cut back by 0 bases and J by 7 bases. The V gene's germline CDR1 is SGHDN and CDR2 FVKESK.

Remarks on this clone: Other DNA sequences of this sample code for an identical CDR3. This chain joins TRBV6-5 and TRBJ1-4, with D maybe TRBD1 (6 bases). The CDR3 consists of 15 residues. Trimming stripped 6 bases from V and 2 bases from J, with 13 bases between. The germline gives CDR1 MNHEY, CDR2 SVGAGI. The CDR3 is CASSYTTGTNEKLFF. The CDR3 coding sequence is TGTGCCAGCAGCTATACTACAGGGACTAATGAAAAACTGTTTTTT.

The V and J genes are TRBV24-1 and TRBJ1-2; a weak D match, TRBD1 (5 bases). Germline assignment: CDR1 KGHDR and CDR2 SFDVKD. The CDR3 sequence is 12 residues long. Between the trimmed V and J ends, which lost 11 bases and 7 bases, there was a span of 16 bases. CDR3 region: CAIGRGLGGYTF. The CDR3, as DNA: TGTGCCATAGGACGGGGGTTAGGTGGCTACACCTTC.

This chain uses TRBV29-1 with TRBJ1-5; 7 positions agree with TRBD1. V dropped 5 bases and J dropped 0; count of bases not matched to a gene: 1. This CDR3 spans 13 amino acids. Germline V gene data show CDR1 as SQVTM and CDR2 as ANQGSEA. The CDR3 nucleotides are TGCAGCGTTTGGACAGGTAGCAATCAGCCCCAGCATTTT. This encodes CSVWTGSNQPQHF. The full variable domain, completed using reference TRBV29-1 and TRBJ1-5, is SAVISQKPSRDICQRGTSLTIQCQVDSQVTMMFWYRQQPGQSLTLIATANQGSEATYESGFVIDKFPISRPNLTFSTLTVSNMSPEDSSIYLCSVWTGSNQPQHFGDGTRLSIL.